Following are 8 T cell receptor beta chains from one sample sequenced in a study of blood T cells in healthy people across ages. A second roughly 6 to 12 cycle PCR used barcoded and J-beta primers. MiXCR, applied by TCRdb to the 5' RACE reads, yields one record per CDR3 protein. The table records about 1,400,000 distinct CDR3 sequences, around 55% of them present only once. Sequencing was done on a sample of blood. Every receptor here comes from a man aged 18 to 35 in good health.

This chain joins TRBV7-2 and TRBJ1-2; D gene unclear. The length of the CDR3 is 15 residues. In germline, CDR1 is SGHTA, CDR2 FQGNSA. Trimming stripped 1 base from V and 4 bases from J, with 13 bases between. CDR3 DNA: TGTGCCAGCAGCTTAGAACAGAACCTAGTCTATGGCTACACCTTC. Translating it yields CASSLEQNLVYGYTF.

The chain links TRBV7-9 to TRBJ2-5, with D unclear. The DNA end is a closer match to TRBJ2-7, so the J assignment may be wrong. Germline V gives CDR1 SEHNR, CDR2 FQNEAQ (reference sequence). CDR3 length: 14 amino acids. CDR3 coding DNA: TGTGCCAGCAGCCCCCCATCCTTGAAGTACGAGCAGTACTTC. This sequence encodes CASSPPSLKYEQYF.

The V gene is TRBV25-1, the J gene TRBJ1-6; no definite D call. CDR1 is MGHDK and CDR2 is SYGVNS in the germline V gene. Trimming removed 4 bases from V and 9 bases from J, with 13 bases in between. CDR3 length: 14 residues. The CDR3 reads CASSGRDIGSPLHF. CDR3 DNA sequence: TGTGCCAGCAGTGGTCGTGACATAGGTTCACCCCTCCACTTT.

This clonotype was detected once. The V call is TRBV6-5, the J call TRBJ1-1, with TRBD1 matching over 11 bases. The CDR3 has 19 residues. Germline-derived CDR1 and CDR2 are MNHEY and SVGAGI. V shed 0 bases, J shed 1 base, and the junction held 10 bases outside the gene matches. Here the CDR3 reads CASSYSRSRTGGRNTEAFF. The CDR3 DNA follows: TGTGCCAGCAGTTACTCGAGATCCCGGACAGGGGGCCGGAACACTGAAGCTTTCTTT.

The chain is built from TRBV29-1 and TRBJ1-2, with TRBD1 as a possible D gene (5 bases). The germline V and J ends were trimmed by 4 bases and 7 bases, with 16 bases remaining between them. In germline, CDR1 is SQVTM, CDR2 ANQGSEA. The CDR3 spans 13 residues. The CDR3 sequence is CSVVSTGRSGYTF. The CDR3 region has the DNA TGCAGCGTTGTATCCACGGGGCGTAGTGGCTACACCTTC.

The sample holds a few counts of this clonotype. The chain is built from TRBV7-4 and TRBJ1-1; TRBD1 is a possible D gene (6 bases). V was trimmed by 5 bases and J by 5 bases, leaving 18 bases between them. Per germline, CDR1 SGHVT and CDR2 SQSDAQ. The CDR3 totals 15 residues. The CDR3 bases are TGTGCCAGCAGCCCCCAGGGGCGTGGGAGGACTGAAGCTTTCTTT. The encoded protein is CASSPQGRGRTEAFF.

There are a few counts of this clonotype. The CDR3 region is CRLESGRALVEQFF. The CDR3 DNA reads TGCAGACTTGAGTCCGGGAGGGCCTTGGTTGAGCAGTTCTTC. This sequence joins TRBV29-1 and TRBJ2-1, with 8 bases fitting TRBD2. The germline V gene has CDR1 SQVTM and CDR2 ANQGSEA. CDR3 length: 14 residues.

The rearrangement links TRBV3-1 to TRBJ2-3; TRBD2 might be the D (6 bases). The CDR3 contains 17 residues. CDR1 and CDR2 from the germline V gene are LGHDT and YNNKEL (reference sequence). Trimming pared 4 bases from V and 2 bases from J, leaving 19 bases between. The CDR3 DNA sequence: TGTGCCAGCAGCCCAAACTCACTCGGAGGGGTCACAGATACGCAGTATTTT. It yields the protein CASSPNSLGGVTDTQYF.